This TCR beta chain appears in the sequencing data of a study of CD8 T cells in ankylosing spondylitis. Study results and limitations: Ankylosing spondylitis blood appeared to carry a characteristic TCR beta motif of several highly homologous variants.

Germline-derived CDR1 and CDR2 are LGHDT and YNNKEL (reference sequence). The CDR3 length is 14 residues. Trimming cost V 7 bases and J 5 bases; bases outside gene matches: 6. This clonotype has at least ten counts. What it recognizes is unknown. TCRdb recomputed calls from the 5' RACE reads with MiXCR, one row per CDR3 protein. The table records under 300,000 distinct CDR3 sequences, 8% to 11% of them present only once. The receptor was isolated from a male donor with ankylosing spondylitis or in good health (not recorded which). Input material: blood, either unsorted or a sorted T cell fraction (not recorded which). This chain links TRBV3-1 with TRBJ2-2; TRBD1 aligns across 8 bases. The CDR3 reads CASIGQGVTGELFF. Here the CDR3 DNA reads TGTGCCAGCATAGGACAGGGAGTAACCGGGGAGCTGTTTTTT.